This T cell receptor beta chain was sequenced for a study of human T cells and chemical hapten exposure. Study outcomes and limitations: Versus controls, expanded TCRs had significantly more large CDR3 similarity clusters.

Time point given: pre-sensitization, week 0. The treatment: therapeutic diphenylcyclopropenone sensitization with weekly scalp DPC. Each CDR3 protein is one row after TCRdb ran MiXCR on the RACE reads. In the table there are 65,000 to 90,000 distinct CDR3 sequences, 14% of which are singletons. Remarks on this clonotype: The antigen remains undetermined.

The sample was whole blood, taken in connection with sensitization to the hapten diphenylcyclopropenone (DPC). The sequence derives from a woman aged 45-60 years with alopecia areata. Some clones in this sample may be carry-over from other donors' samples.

The CDR3 DNA sequence: TGCAGTGCGGGGGCGGGAGAGAGCTCCTACGAGCAGTACTTC. It yields the protein CSAGAGESSYEQYF. The rearrangement uses TRBV20-1 and TRBJ2-7; TRBD2 might be the D (7 bases). V lost 6 bases and J 0 bases, leaving 15 bases between the germline ends. Germline V gene data show CDR1 as DFQATT and CDR2 as SNEGSKA (reference sequence). This CDR3 is built from 14 residues.